This T cell receptor beta chain is from a study of coeliac disease. Study-wide results and caveats: Control samples showed higher TRB and TRG clonality than intraepithelial and lamina propria samples in active celiac disease. TRB repertoires were largely private, with most amino acid sequences found in only one sample.

Points on this clone: Its antigen is not known.

The CDR3 is 14 residues long. V gave up 2 bases and J gave up 4 bases, with 10 bases separating them. Looked up from germline, CDR1 is MGHRA and CDR2 is YSYEKL. Using immunoSEQ multiplex PCR, the repertoire was profiled, and TCRdb retains in-frame clones only, with some absent. The repertoire has some 4,300 clones, approximately 71% of them found once; the top ten carry around 10%. This sequence joins TRBV4-1 and TRBJ2-3; D unclear. This receptor was obtained from a woman younger than 30 with active celiac disease. Source material: intraepithelial lymphocytes from the gut. CDR3 DNA sequence: TGCGCCAGCAGCCAAATCCCGGTCCCAGATACGCAGTATTTT. It yields the protein CASSQIPVPDTQYF.